This T cell receptor (beta chain) derives from a study of cytomegalovirus exposure and HLA in healthy donors. General study results and limits: Productive status was seen about 90% or about 30% of the time for most TCR beta V segments in an earlier analysis. The number of N-insertions in an Asian-associated ancestry cluster was reportedly below the approximately 700-donor mean in a later analysis.

This clone was observed a handful of times. Its specificity is not known. The CDR3 is 11 amino acids. Germline CDR1 is GTSNPN and CDR2 is SVGIG (reference sequence). The ends were cut back, 5 bases at V and 6 bases at J, with 9 bases in the middle. This PCR relied on a set of 60 Vbeta primers and 13 Jbeta primers. Profiling relied on immunoSEQ multiplex PCR, and the TCRdb table lists in-frame clones only, not all of them. This table holds about 160,000 clones, around 90% found once. The chain couples TRBV30 to TRBJ2-3; D is undetermined. Sequencing was performed on PBMCs. The origin of this receptor is a woman aged 25 to 39 in good health and CMV-seronegative. The CDR3, as DNA: TGTGCCTGGGAATCGGAGGATACGCAGTATTTT. Translation gives CAWESEDTQYF. Full variable domain (remainder filled in from reference TRBV30 and TRBJ2-3): SQTIHQWPATLVQPVGSPLSLECTVEGTSNPNLYWYRQAAGRGLQLLFYSVGIGQISSEVPQNLSASRPQDRQFILSSKKLLLSDSGFYLCAWESEDTQYFGPGTRLTVL.